Each of the 12 T cell receptor beta chains below was sequenced from the same sample in a study of human T cells and chemical hapten exposure. Time point defined: patch test 3, about 24 weeks after DPC sensitization. The treatment is: therapeutic diphenylcyclopropenone sensitization with weekly scalp DPC. Extraction of total RNA was performed on unfractionated whole blood. TCRdb reanalysed the RACE reads using MiXCR and keeps one entry per CDR3 protein. The repertoire includes 30,000 to 40,000 distinct CDR3 sequences, about 13% of them detected once, and roughly 2.5% sits in the top ten. The starting material was whole blood, obtained in connection with sensitization to the hapten diphenylcyclopropenone (DPC). These receptors originate from a woman aged 40 to 55 with alopecia areata. Some clones in this sample may be carry-over from other donors' samples.

The rearrangement links TRBV7-9 to TRBJ2-5; the D gene could be TRBD1 or TRBD2 (5 bases each). The CDR3 spans 14 residues. The germline CDR1 and CDR2 sequences are SEHNR and FQNEAQ (reference sequence). V shed 4 bases and J shed 5 bases, with 14 bases lying between them. The CDR3 loop is CASSSPLGDETQYF. CDR3 nucleotides: TGTGCCAGCAGCTCCCCCCTGGGGGATGAGACCCAGTACTTC.

This clonotype was counted ten times or more. This chain uses TRBV4-3 with TRBJ2-7; 7 bases align to TRBD2. V gave up 0 bases and J gave up 10 bases; unmatched junction bases: 6. The CDR3 is 13 residues long. CDR1 and CDR2 from the germline V gene are LGHNA and YSLEER. CDR3 amino acids: CASSQEPGGRQYF. Here the CDR3 DNA reads TGCGCCAGCAGCCAAGAACCCGGGGGGAGACAGTACTTC.

This clonotype appeared many times. The chain recombines TRBV28 with TRBJ1-4; D is ambiguous. V lost 7 bases and J 6 bases, leaving 6 bases between the germline ends. The germline V gene encodes CDR1 MDHEN and CDR2 SYDVKM. This CDR3 is 11 amino acids long. The DNA for the CDR3 is TGTGCCAGCACCTCTGATGAAAAACTGTTTTTT. Its protein is CASTSDEKLFF. The full variable domain, in which reference TRBV28 and TRBJ1-4 provide the parts outside the CDR3, is DVKVTQSSRYLVKRTGEKVFLECVQDMDHENMFWYRQDPGLGLRLIYFSYDVKMKEKGDIPEGYSVSREKKERFSLILESASTNQTSMYLCASTSDEKLFFGSGTQLSVL.

This chain joins TRBV11-3 and TRBJ2-1, with D uncertain. Looked up from germline, CDR1 is SGHNT and CDR2 is YENEEA. This CDR3 contains 18 residues. The V and J ends lost 6 bases and 3 bases respectively, with 24 bases between them. Written as DNA, the CDR3 is TGTGCCAGCAGTCTGACTTGGGGTCACAGTAGTCGCTACAATGAGCAGTTCTTC. Amino acids: CASSLTWGHSSRYNEQFF.

This clonotype showed up just a few times. The CDR3 bases are TGTGCCAGCAGGACCGGGGGTCGGAGCACAGATACGCAGTATTTT. The encoded protein is CASRTGGRSTDTQYF. V is TRBV28 and J is TRBJ2-3; D perhaps matches TRBD2 (6 bases). Per germline, CDR1 MDHEN and CDR2 SYDVKM. V shed 6 bases and J shed 0 bases, with 13 bases lying between them. CDR3 size: 15 residues. Full variable domain (missing parts from reference TRBV28 and TRBJ2-3): DVKVTQSSRYLVKRTGEKVFLECVQDMDHENMFWYRQDPGLGLRLIYFSYDVKMKEKGDIPEGYSVSREKKERFSLILESASTNQTSMYLCASRTGGRSTDTQYFGPGTRLTVL.

This clonotype was detected only a few times. The chain is built from TRBV24-1 and TRBJ2-2, with a possible D match to TRBD2 (5 bases). The CDR3 sequence is 12 residues long. V was pared by 9 bases and J by 8 bases, with 12 bases between. Germline V gene data show CDR1 as KGHDR and CDR2 as SFDVKD. Written as DNA, the CDR3 is TGTGCCACCCAGATGCCGGGAGGGGAGCTGTTTTTT. This gives the protein CATQMPGGELFF.

This clonotype was seen at least ten times. The J gene is TRBJ2-7, the V gene TRBV3-1, with TRBD2 matching 10 bases. Unmatched junction bases numbered 8, after V lost 5 bases and J lost 4 bases. This CDR3 comprises 15 residues. CDR1 and CDR2 from the germline V gene are LGHDT and YNNKEL (reference sequence). CDR3 nucleotide sequence: TGTGCCAGCAGCAAGGCGGCTAGCGGGAGTTACGAGCAGTACTTC. The encoded protein is CASSKAASGSYEQYF.

The sample holds many counts of this clonotype. The chain recombines TRBV7-9 with TRBJ1-2; D gene ambiguous. The CDR3 is 16 amino acids. CDR1 is SEHNR, CDR2 FQNEAQ, per germline (reference sequence). Trimming left V 1 base short and J 0 bases short, with 12 bases between. In DNA, the CDR3 is TGTGCCAGCAGCTTAGGACGGACGGTTTCTAACTATGGCTACACCTTC. It translates to CASSLGRTVSNYGYTF. Together with reference TRBV7-9 and TRBJ1-2, the CDR3 gives the full variable domain: DTGVSQNPRHKITKRGQNVTFRCDPISEHNRLYWYRQTLGQGPEFLTYFQNEAQLEKSRLLSDRFSAERPKGSFSTLEIQRTEQGDSAMYLCASSLGRTVSNYGYTFGSGTRLTVV.

This clonotype showed up many times. V usage is TRBV12-3 or TRBV12-4 and J usage is TRBJ1-4; no clear D. This CDR3 spans 14 amino acids. The V gene lost 7 bases and the J gene lost 3 bases, with 12 bases spanning the gap. The CDR3 sequence: CASMIGRPNEKLFF. CDR3 in DNA: TGTGCCAGCATGATAGGACGGCCTAATGAAAAACTGTTTTTT.

This clonotype occurred a few times. The chain employs TRBV10-1 and TRBJ2-3, with 11 positions matching TRBD2. The CDR3 totals 15 residues. Unmatched junction bases numbered 2, after V lost 2 bases and J lost 4 bases. CDR1 and CDR2 (germline): WNHNN, SYGVQD (reference sequence). The CDR3 loop reads CASSEASGRSDTQYF. The CDR3, as DNA: TGCGCCAGCAGTGAGGCTAGCGGGAGGTCAGATACGCAGTATTTT.

This clonotype was seen more than once but under ten times. This chain uses TRBV28 with TRBJ1-5; no reliable D call. The CDR3 has 14 residues. Per germline, CDR1 MDHEN and CDR2 SYDVKM. V gave up 2 bases and J gave up 2 bases, with 7 bases separating them. Written as DNA, the CDR3 is TGTGCCAGCAGTTTAGTCCAGGGCAATCAGCCCCAGCATTTT. Encoded protein: CASSLVQGNQPQHF.

This clonotype was observed a handful of times. This sequence joins TRBV28 and TRBJ1-5; D call uncertain. This CDR3 comprises 13 residues. The V gene's germline CDR1 is MDHEN and CDR2 SYDVKM. Deletions cut 6 bases from V and 9 bases from J, with 15 bases between. CDR3 residues: CASSPPRLGPQHF. The DNA of the CDR3 is TGTGCCAGCAGCCCTCCGCGGCTTGGGCCCCAGCATTTT.